The entry below gives a single TCR beta chain sequence along with its context. Its antigen is still unknown. The record originates from a study of CD8+ T cells in alopecia areata. The CDR3 runs to 11 residues. Trimming removed 8 bases at V and 3 bases at J, with 10 bases between. CDR1 is GTSNPN and CDR2 is SVGIG in the germline V gene (reference sequence). RNA extraction was followed by reverse transcription into cDNA, which acted as the sequencing template. Only in-frame clones appear in the TCRdb table, and some are missing; sequencing was by immunoSEQ multiplex PCR. The sample has some 110,000 clones, approximately 58% seen once. Study outcomes and limitations: Scalp data also include sequences from resident alphabeta T cells of normal skin. Patients showed less clear TCR sequence sharing than mice, possibly partly because of HLA diversity.

This rearrangement joins TRBV30 to TRBJ1-1; the D gene is possibly TRBD1 (5 bases). The receptor was derived from a human donor in good health. The material sequenced was CD4+ T cells sorted from blood. The CDR3 nucleotides are TGTGCCGGGACGGCCGACACTGAAGCTTTCTTT. Amino acids: CAGTADTEAFF.